This T cell receptor (beta chain) was captured in a study of memory CD4+ T cells and cytomegalovirus serostatus. Study in general: This sample comes from healthy Belgian adults, about 10 CMV seropositive, approximately 23 seronegative.

The sort gate was single viable CD3+CD4+CD8-CD45RO+ cells for memory CD4+ T cells. CMV serostatus came from serum IgG against pp150, pp28, p38, p52. CD4+ T cells were isolated by positive magnetic selection. As processed by the authors: Out-of-frame sequences were removed, leaving some 2 million distinct TCRbeta sequences. Here immunoSEQ multiplex PCR was the method, and the copy in TCRdb shows in-frame clones only, minus some. The V and J calls and clone size are taken from that table; D and trimming were inferred from the DNA. The data contain more than 35,000 clones, over 60% of them singletons. Germline trimming cut 0 bases from V and 7 bases from J; bases unmatched to any gene: 12. The CDR3 is 17 residues long. CDR1 SGHDT and CDR2 YYEEEE come from the germline V gene.

This chain links TRBV5-6 with TRBJ2-5; 10 bases align to TRBD2. The sequenced sample consisted of memory CD4+ T cells from blood. The source of this sequence is an adult in good health and CMV-seronegative. This chain's CDR3 is CASSLGISSGGVGTQYF. DNA for the CDR3: TGTGCCAGCAGCTTGGGAATTTCTAGCGGGGGAGTGGGGACCCAGTACTTC.